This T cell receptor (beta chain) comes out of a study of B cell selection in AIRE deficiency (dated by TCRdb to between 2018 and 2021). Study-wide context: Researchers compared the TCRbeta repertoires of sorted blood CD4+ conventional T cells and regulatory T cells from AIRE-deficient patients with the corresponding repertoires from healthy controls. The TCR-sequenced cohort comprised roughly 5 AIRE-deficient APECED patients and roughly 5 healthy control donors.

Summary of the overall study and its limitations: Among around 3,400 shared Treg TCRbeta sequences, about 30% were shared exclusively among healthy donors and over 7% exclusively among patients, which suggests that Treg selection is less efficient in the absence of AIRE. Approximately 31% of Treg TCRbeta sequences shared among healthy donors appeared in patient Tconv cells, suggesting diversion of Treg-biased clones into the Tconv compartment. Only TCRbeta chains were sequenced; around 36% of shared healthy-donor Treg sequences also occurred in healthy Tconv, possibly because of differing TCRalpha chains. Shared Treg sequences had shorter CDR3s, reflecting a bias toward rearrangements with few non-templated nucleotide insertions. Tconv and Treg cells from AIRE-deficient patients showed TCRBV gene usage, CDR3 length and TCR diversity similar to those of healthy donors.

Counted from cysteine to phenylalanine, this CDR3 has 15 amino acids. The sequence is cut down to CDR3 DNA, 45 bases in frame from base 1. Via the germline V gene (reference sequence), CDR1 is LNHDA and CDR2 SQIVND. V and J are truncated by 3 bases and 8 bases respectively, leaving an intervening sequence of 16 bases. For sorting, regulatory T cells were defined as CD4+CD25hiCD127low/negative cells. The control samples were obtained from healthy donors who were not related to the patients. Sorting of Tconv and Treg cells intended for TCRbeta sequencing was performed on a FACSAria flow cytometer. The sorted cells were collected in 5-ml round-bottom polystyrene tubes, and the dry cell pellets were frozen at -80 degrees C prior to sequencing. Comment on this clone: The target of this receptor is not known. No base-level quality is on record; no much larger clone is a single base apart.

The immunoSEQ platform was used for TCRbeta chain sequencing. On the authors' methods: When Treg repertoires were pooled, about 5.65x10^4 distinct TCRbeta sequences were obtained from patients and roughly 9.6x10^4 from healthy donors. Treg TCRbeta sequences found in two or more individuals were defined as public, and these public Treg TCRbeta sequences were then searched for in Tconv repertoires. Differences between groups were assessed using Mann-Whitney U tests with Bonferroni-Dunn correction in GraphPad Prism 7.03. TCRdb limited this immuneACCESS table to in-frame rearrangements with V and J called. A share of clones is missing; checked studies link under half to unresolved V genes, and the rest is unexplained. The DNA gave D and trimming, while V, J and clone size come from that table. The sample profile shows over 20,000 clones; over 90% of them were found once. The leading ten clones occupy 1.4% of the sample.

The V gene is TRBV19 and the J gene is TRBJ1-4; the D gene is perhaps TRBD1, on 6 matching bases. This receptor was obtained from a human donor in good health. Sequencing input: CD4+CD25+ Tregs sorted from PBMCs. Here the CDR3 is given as CASSMRGATIEKLFF. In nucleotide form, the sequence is TGTGCCAGTAGTATGCGGGGGGCTACGATCGAAAAACTGTTTTTT. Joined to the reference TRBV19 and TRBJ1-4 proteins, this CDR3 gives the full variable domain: DGGITQSPKYLFRKEGQNVTLSCEQNLNHDAMYWYRQDPGQGLRLIYYSQIVNDFQKGDIAEGYSVSREKKESFPLTVTSAQKNPTAFYLCASSMRGATIEKLFFGSGTQLSVL.